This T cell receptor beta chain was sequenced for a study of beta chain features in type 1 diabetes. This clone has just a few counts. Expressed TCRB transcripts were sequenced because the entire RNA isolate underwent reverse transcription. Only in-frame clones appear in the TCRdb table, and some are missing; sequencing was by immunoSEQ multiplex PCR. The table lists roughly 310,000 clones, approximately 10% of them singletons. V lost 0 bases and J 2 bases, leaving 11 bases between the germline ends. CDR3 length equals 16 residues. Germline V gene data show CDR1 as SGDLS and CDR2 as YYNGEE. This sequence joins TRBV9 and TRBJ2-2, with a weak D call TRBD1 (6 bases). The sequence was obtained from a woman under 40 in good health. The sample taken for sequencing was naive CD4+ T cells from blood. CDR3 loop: CASSVGSRGNTGELFF. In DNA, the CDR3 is TGTGCCAGCAGCGTAGGGTCCAGGGGCAACACCGGGGAGCTGTTTTTT.